Sequencing of this T cell receptor (beta chain) was carried out in a study of blood T cell repertoires in COVID-19. Across the study: Nucleic acid was either cDNA or gDNA, and it came from T cells, B-cell-depleted T cells, or PBMCs.

Germline V gene data show CDR1 as SGHTA and CDR2 as FQGNSA. The CDR3 has 17 amino acids. V shed 6 bases and J shed 0 bases, with 18 bases lying between them. Per the original data handling: Estimates of nucleated cell counts were drawn from the amplification of reference gene primers. Generated by immunoSEQ multiplex PCR, the TCRdb table keeps only in-frame clones and is missing some. The DNA gave D and trimming, while V, J and clone size come from that table. This sample has some 270,000 clones, with 70% to 90% found just once. The V and J genes are TRBV7-2 and TRBJ2-1, with D tentatively TRBD1 (5 bases). The source material was peripheral blood. The source is a woman between 65 and 79 years old with acute or convalescent COVID-19. In DNA form, the CDR3 reads TGTGCCAGCAGTCCCCAGTGGGGCAAGAGCTCCTACAATGAGCAGTTCTTC. This codes for CASSPQWGKSSYNEQFF.